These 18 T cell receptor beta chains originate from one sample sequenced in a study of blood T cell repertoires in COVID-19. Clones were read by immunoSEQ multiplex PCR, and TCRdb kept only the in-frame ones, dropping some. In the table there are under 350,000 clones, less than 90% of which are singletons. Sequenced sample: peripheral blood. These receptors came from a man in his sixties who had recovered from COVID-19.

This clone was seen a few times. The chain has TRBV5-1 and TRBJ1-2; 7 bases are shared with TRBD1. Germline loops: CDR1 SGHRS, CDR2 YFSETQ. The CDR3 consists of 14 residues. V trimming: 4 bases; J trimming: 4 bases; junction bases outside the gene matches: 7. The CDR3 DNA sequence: TGCGCCAGCAGCGAAACGACAGGGAGCTATGGCTACACCTTC. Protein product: CASSETTGSYGYTF. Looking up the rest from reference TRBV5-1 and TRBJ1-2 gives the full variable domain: KAGVTQTPRYLIKTRGQQVTLSCSPISGHRSVSWYQQTPGQGLQFLFEYFSETQRNKGNFPGRFSGRQFSNSRSEMNVSTLELGDSALYLCASSETTGSYGYTFGSGTRLTVV.

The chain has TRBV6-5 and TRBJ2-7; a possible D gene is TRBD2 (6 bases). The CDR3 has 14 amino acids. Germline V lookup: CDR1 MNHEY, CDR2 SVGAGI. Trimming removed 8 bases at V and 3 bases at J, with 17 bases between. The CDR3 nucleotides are TGTGCCAGCTCCAGCCCGGGGGAAAACTACGAGCAGTACTTC. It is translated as CASSSPGENYEQYF.

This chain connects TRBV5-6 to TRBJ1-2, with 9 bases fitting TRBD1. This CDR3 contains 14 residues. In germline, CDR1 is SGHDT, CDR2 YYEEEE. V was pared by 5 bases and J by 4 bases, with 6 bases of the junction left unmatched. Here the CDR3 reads CASSRDRAGYGYTF. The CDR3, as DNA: TGTGCCAGCAGTCGGGACAGGGCGGGCTATGGCTACACCTTC.

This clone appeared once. The CDR3 sequence is CASSITGGANEKLFF. The CDR3, as DNA: TGTGCCAGCAGCATAACAGGGGGTGCTAATGAAAAACTGTTTTTT. This chain connects TRBV7-8 to TRBJ1-4, with 8 bases fitting TRBD1. Trimming at V came to 5 bases and at J to 3 bases, leaving 5 bases not matched to a gene. Germline values: CDR1 SGHVS, CDR2 FQNEAQ. This CDR3 spans 15 amino acids.

DNA of the CDR3: TGTGCCAGCAGCTTGGGGGGTGCCCAAGAGACCCAGTACTTC. It translates to CASSLGGAQETQYF. V is TRBV28 and J is TRBJ2-5, with D possibly matching TRBD2 (6 bases). Germline V gene sequence: CDR1 MDHEN, CDR2 SYDVKM. The CDR3 totals 14 residues. Trimming pared 6 bases from V and 1 base from J, leaving 12 bases between.

The chain's CDR3 is CASSARQGDQPQHF. The DNA for the CDR3 is TGTGCCAGCAGCGCCCGACAGGGTGATCAGCCCCAGCATTTT. The V call is TRBV6-5, the J call TRBJ1-5; 7 bases fit TRBD1. Germline values: CDR1 MNHEY, CDR2 SVGAGI. Trimming took 6 bases from V and 5 from J; bases not matched to a gene: 7. The CDR3 has 14 amino acids.

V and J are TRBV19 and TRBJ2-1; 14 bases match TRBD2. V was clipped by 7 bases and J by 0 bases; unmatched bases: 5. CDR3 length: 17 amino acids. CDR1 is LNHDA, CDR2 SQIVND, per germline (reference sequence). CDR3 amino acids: CASTLGTSGSSYNEQFF. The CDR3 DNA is TGTGCCAGTACCCTCGGGACTAGCGGGAGCTCCTACAATGAGCAGTTCTTC.

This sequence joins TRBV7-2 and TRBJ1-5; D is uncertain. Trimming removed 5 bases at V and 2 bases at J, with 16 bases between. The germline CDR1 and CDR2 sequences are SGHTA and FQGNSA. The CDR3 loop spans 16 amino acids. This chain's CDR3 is CASSKGQTSGNQPQHF. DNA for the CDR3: TGTGCCAGCAGCAAGGGCCAGACTAGCGGCAATCAGCCCCAGCATTTT.

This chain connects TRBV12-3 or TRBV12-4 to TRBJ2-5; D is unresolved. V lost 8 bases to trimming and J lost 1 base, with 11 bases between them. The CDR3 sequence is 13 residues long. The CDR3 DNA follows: TGTGCCAGCTCCGGAGTCTCCCAAGAGACCCAGTACTTC. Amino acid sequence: CASSGVSQETQYF.

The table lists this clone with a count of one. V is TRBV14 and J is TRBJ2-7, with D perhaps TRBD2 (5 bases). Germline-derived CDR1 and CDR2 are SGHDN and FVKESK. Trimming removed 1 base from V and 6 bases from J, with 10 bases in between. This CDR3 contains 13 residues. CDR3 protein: CASSQVYEGEQYF. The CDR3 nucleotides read TGTGCCAGCAGCCAAGTTTATGAGGGCGAGCAGTACTTC.

As DNA, the CDR3 is TGTGCCAGTAGTGCCGCCGGGACAACGGGAGATACGCAGTATTTT. It yields the protein CASSAAGTTGDTQYF. The chain recombines TRBV19 with TRBJ2-3, with a tentative D call TRBD1 (6 bases). There are 15 residues in the CDR3. CDR1 is LNHDA and CDR2 is SQIVND in the germline V gene (reference sequence). Trimming left V 5 bases short and J 5 bases short, with 17 bases between.

The CDR3 coding sequence is TGTGCCAGCAGTCAAAAACAGGGGGCTGGAGGCTACACCTTC. Amino acids: CASSQKQGAGGYTF. V and J are TRBV2 and TRBJ1-2; 9 bases fit TRBD1. The CDR3 length is 14 residues. Germline lookup yields CDR1 SNHLY and CDR2 FYNNEI. Losses at the gene ends were 5 bases for V and 8 bases for J; bases not matched to a gene: 9. Drawing the rest from reference TRBV2 and TRBJ1-2, the complete variable domain is EPEVTQTPSHQVTQMGQEVILRCVPISNHLYFYWYRQILGQKVEFLVSFYNNEISEKSEIFDDQFSVERPDGSNFTLKIRSTKLEDSAMYFCASSQKQGAGGYTFGSGTRLTVV.

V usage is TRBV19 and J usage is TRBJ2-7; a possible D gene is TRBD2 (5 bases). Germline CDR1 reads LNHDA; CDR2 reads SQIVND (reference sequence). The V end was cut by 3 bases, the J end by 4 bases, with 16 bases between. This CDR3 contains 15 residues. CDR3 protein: CASSIASYSGYEQYF. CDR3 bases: TGTGCCAGTAGTATCGCCAGTTATTCGGGGTACGAGCAGTACTTC.

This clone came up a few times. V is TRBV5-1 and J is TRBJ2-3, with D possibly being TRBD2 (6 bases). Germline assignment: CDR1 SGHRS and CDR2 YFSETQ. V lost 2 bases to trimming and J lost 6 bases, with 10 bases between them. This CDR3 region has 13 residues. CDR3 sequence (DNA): TGCGCCAGCAGCTTCGGAGGGGAGGATACGCAGTATTTT. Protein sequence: CASSFGGEDTQYF.

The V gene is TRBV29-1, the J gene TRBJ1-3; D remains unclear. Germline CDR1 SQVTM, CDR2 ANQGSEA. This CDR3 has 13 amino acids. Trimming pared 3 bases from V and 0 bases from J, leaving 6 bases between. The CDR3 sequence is CSVEGSSGNTIYF. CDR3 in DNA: TGCAGCGTTGAGGGGAGCTCTGGAAACACCATATATTTT.

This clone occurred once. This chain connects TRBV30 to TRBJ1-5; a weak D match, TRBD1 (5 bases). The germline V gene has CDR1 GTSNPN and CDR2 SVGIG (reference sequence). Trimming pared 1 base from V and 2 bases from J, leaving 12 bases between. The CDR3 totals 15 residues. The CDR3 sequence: CAWSAGGVGNQPQHF. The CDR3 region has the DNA TGTGCCTGGAGTGCGGGGGGGGTCGGCAATCAGCCCCAGCATTTT.

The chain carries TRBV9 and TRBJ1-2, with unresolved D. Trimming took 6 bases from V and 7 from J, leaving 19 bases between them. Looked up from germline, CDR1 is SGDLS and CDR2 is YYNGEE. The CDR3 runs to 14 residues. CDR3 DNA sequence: TGTGCCAGCACCCCGGTGGGGAGGGTTGGTGGCTACACCTTC. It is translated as CASTPVGRVGGYTF.

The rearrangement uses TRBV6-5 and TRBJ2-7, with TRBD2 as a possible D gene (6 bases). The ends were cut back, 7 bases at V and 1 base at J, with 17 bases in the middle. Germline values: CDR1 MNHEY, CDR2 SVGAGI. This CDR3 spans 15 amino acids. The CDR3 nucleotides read TGTGCCAGCACCTCCGGTGGTAGCGGATCCTACGAGCAGTACTTC. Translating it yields CASTSGGSGSYEQYF.